This TCR beta chain comes out of a study of relationships among human T cell subsets (dated by TCRdb to the early 2010s). Regarding the study in general: The study sequenced eight distinct T cell populations from blood: pan T, CD8 cytotoxic, regulatory, Th1, Th2, naive plus transitional, activated and memory cells. What the work shows at the level of the full study, not this receptor alone: T cell counts went unrecorded for a couple of pan T samples, which were processed alongside pan B cells. Across the seven subsets, no statistically significant differences turned up in V, D and J usage, CDR3 length, or N-nucleotide additions. Substantial CDR3 sharing among Th1, Th2 and regulatory T cells was interpreted as suggesting stochastic cell fate choices. The bead-based sorting was unable to rule out the presence of a CD4+CD8+ double-positive population. Over 55% of CD8+ cytotoxic sequences were found to belong to clones with over 100 reads, whereas few such clones were observed in the regulatory and Th2 subsets.

As to this clonotype: Its recognized antigen is unknown. Within one base of it there is no much larger clone, and no base qualities were kept.

Miltenyi superparamagnetic beads coated with subset-specific monoclonal antibodies were used for isolation of the T cell subsets. Every T cell population was isolated from peripheral blood. Ficoll separation of whole blood yielded mononuclear cells, and anti-CD14 microbeads were then used to deplete the monocytes. The isolated cell populations were resuspended in RNAprotect reagent immediately. The pan T sample comprised CD3+ T cells in general. The library was built by means of multiplex PCR. These reads were obtained on a 454 GS FLX. Semiquantitative ARM-PCR was used to amplify the TCR alpha and beta CDR3 regions from mRNA. ARM-PCR used tagged nested gene-specific primers, after which communal superprimers carried out exponential amplification. Before the second amplification round was performed on first-round PCR products, the nested primers were removed by exonuclease. The amplicons were sequenced on the 454 platform, which can rapidly sequence millions of DNA fragments without cloning bias. A read counted as effective if the read could be mapped to both V and J germline segments. The published analysis was carried out like this. IRmap was used to assign reads to germline V, D and J segments, and IRmap relies on pyromap, a Smith-Waterman modification adapted to 454 sequencing errors. Cutoffs set at the 99th percentile of alignment scores from simulated random sequences were applied to filter D-beta assignments. The CDR3 was taken to be the amino acids lying between the conserved V-segment Y[YFLI]C motif and the J-segment [FW]GXGT motif. Repertoire diversity was estimated with a compound Poisson process model previously applied to large-scale EST data. A procedure for detecting cross-contamination was used to argue that sample contamination was not the source of the shared CDR3s. TCRdb took the public reads, trimmed them with fastp at Q25, ran MiXCR for clone calling and kept in-frame beta chains. Rows are combined by CDR3 protein, so each entry shows the most common genes and DNA. The V and J calls follow TCRdb's processing rather than the paper's. This sample is represented by about 15,000 distinct CDR3 sequences; around 62% of them were singletons. The ten largest clonotypes hold under 40% of the sample.

Trimming at the junction amounts to 6 bases on V and 8 bases on J, and the germline ends lie 13 bases apart. The CDR3 holds 12 amino acids from the cysteine to the phenylalanine. Just CDR3 DNA is preserved here, 36 bases in frame from base 1. CDR1 and CDR2, looked up from the germline V gene, are MDHEN and SYDVKM. The TCR comes from a man aged 40-49 years in good health. This chain joins TRBV28 to TRBJ1-1; a weak D assignment points to TRBD1 (6 bases agree). The sample consisted of total T cells sorted from blood. According to the study, the label for this sample's cell subset or site signals: CD3+ T cells in general. CDR3 reads: CASRAGQLEAFF. The nucleotide sequence is given as TGTGCCAGCAGGGCGGGACAATTGGAAGCTTTCTTT.